This T cell receptor beta chain was identified in a study of blood T cell repertoires in COVID-19. For the study at large: Spain, Italy and the United States supplied samples that represented acute and convalescent COVID-19.

Clones were read by immunoSEQ multiplex PCR, and TCRdb kept only the in-frame ones, dropping some. Of 310,000 or so clones listed, roughly nine tenths are singletons. Between the trimmed V and J ends, which lost 1 base and 1 base, there was a span of 8 bases. CDR1 and CDR2 from the germline V gene are SGHTA and FQGNSA. The CDR3 is 15 residues long. The material sequenced was peripheral blood. The chain combines TRBV7-2 with TRBJ1-5; D ambiguous. The origin of this receptor is a man aged 18 to 30 who had recovered from COVID-19. This chain's CDR3 is CASSLGPESNQPQHF. DNA for the CDR3: TGTGCCAGCAGCTTAGGCCCAGAAAGCAATCAGCCCCAGCATTTT. Looking up the rest from reference TRBV7-2 and TRBJ1-5 gives the full variable domain: GAGVSQSPSNKVTEKGKDVELRCDPISGHTALYWYRQSLGQGLEFLIYFQGNSAPDKSGLPSDRFSAERTGGSVSTLTIQRTQQEDSAVYLCASSLGPESNQPQHFGDGTRLSIL.